The 27 T cell receptor beta chains below were found in one sample sequenced in a study of CD8 T cells in ankylosing spondylitis. Study results and caveats: Typical of ankylosing spondylitis blood, it appeared, was a TCR beta motif of fewer than 10 highly homologous variants.

In TCRdb, the 5' RACE reads were re-called with MiXCR into one record per CDR3 protein. The sample carries about 540,000 distinct CDR3 sequences, roughly an eighth recorded once. These TCRs' antigens remain unknown. The sample was blood, either unsorted or a sorted T cell fraction (not recorded which). The receptors come from a male donor with ankylosing spondylitis.

V and J are TRBV20-1 and TRBJ2-7, with TRBD2 matching 7 bases. The CDR3 length is 14 residues. V shed 3 bases and J 3 bases; nucleotides not matched to a gene: 8. Germline V gene sequence: CDR1 DFQATT, CDR2 SNEGSKA (reference sequence). DNA of the CDR3: TGCAGTGCTAGCGCGGCCGGGGGGTTCTACGAGCAGTACTTC. Translation gives CSASAAGGFYEQYF.

The rearrangement uses TRBV6-5 and TRBJ2-7; 9 nucleotides match TRBD1. The V and J ends lost 2 bases and 0 bases, in that order; junction bases with no gene match: 2. The CDR3 length is 15 residues. Per germline, CDR1 MNHEY and CDR2 SVGAGI. The CDR3, as DNA: TGTGCCAGCAGTTACGGGACAGGGTACTCCTACGAGCAGTACGTC. It specifies CASSYGTGYSYEQYV.

The sample holds many counts of this clonotype. The chain links TRBV7-2 to TRBJ2-3; D possibly corresponds to TRBD2 (6 bases). Looked up from germline, CDR1 is SGHTA and CDR2 is FQGNSA. This CDR3 comprises 14 residues. V dropped 6 bases and J dropped 9 bases, with 19 bases sitting between them. In nucleotides, the CDR3 is TGTGCCAGCAGTTCTGCCTGGACTACCGTCACGCAGTATTTT. Its protein is CASSSAWTTVTQYF.

The CDR3 sequence: CASSQGTGNIQPQHF. In DNA, the CDR3 is TGCGCCAGCAGCCAGGGTACAGGGAACATTCAGCCCCAGCATTTT. The chain recombines TRBV4-1 with TRBJ1-5; D possibly corresponds to TRBD1 (6 bases). Trimming cost V 3 bases and J 6 bases, with 15 bases left between them. Germline assignment: CDR1 MGHRA and CDR2 YSYEKL. The CDR3 has 15 amino acids.

The rearrangement links TRBV5-5 to TRBJ2-3; 8 nucleotides agree with TRBD1. The CDR3 has 16 residues. V was pared by 3 bases and J by 3 bases, with 9 bases of the junction left unmatched. CDR1 is SGHKS and CDR2 is YYEKEE in the germline V gene (reference sequence). The CDR3 sequence: CASSSQGARVTDTQYF. As DNA, the CDR3 is TGTGCCAGCAGCTCGCAGGGGGCGCGGGTGACAGATACGCAGTATTTT. The variable domain in full, with the rest retrieved from reference TRBV5-5 and TRBJ2-3, is DAGVTQSPTHLIKTRGQQVTLRCSPISGHKSVSWYQQVLGQGPQFIFQYYEKEERGRGNFPDRFSARQFPNYSSELNVNALLLGDSALYLCASSSQGARVTDTQYFGPGTRLTVL.

This clonotype showed up just a few times. The genes are TRBV24-1 and TRBJ2-7, with 8 nucleotides matching TRBD2. V was clipped by 3 bases and J by 4 bases; unmatched bases: 7. Looked up from germline, CDR1 is KGHDR and CDR2 is SFDVKD. This CDR3 contains 15 residues. Written as DNA, the CDR3 is TGTGCCACCAGTGATACTCAGGGCGGGAGGTACGAGCAGTACTTC. Its translation is CATSDTQGGRYEQYF.

In its sample, this clonotype was seen a few times. The chain is built from TRBV20-1 and TRBJ1-2, with a tentative D call TRBD1 (5 bases). The germline CDR1 and CDR2 sequences are DFQATT and SNEGSKA (reference sequence). Between the trimmed V and J ends, which lost 6 bases and 1 base, there was a span of 12 bases. This CDR3 spans 13 amino acids. CDR3 residues: CSARGRLNYGYTF. CDR3 sequence (DNA): TGCAGTGCAAGGGGACGGCTTAACTATGGCTACACCTTC.

This clonotype has just a few counts. The chain has TRBV20-1 and TRBJ2-2, with 8 bases that match TRBD1. CDR1 and CDR2 from the germline V gene are DFQATT and SNEGSKA (reference sequence). J was trimmed by 6 bases and V by 2 bases; bases with no gene match: 5. CDR3 length equals 14 residues. The CDR3 DNA reads as TGCAGTGCTAGACCGGGACAGGTTCCCGGGGAGCTGTTTTTT. Amino acids: CSARPGQVPGELFF.

The V and J genes are TRBV2 and TRBJ1-4; 10 bases match TRBD1. CDR1 SNHLY and CDR2 FYNNEI come from the germline V gene. The CDR3 runs 15 residues. V was pared by 4 bases and J by 8 bases, with 7 bases of the junction left unmatched. This CDR3 reads CASSGLTGGGEKLFF. The CDR3 coding sequence is TGTGCCAGCAGTGGATTGACAGGGGGCGGGGAAAAACTGTTTTTT.

This clonotype has more than one count but fewer than ten. The V gene is TRBV10-3, the J gene TRBJ2-1, with TRBD1 matching 7 bases. After removal of 6 bases from V and 4 bases from J, the junction contained 0 bases not matched to a gene. CDR1 and CDR2 (germline): ENHRY, SYGVKD. The CDR3 runs to 12 residues. The CDR3 loop reads CAIRGQYNEQFF. DNA for the CDR3: TGTGCCATCAGGGGACAGTACAATGAGCAGTTCTTC.

This chain links TRBV20-1 with TRBJ2-1; 11 nucleotides agree with TRBD2. Germline lookup yields CDR1 DFQATT and CDR2 SNEGSKA (reference sequence). The CDR3 runs 13 residues. The CDR3 DNA is TGCAGGGCAGTAGCGGGAGGGAATAATGAGCAGTTCTTC. This encodes CRAVAGGNNEQFF.

A few counts support this clonotype. The rearrangement joins TRBV12-3 or TRBV12-4 to TRBJ1-2; possibly TRBD1 for D (5 bases). CDR3 size: 15 residues. Trimming pared 7 bases from V and 10 bases from J, leaving 25 bases between. CDR3 in DNA: TGTGCCAGCATGGGGGGGATGAAAACGCGGGGAAACTACACCTTC. Its translation is CASMGGMKTRGNYTF.

The genes are TRBV5-1 and TRBJ2-1; 9 nucleotides agree with TRBD1. Germline V gene sequence: CDR1 SGHRS, CDR2 YFSETQ. Losses at the gene ends were 4 bases for V and 4 bases for J; bases not matched to a gene: 6. The CDR3 sequence is 15 residues long. CDR3 in DNA: TGCGCCAGCAGCATCCAAGGACAGGGGTACAATGAGCAGTTCTTC. It translates to CASSIQGQGYNEQFF.

This clonotype was seen more than once but under ten times. The V and J genes are TRBV3-1 and TRBJ2-7; D is ambiguous. Germline V gene sequence: CDR1 LGHDT, CDR2 YNNKEL (reference sequence). V dropped 1 base and J dropped 1 base, with 14 bases sitting between them. The length of the CDR3 is 16 residues. CDR3 in amino acids: CASSQGWRSPSYEQYV. In DNA, the CDR3 is TGTGCCAGCAGCCAAGGGTGGCGGTCCCCTTCCTACGAGCAGTACGTC.

This clonotype was detected only a few times. The rearrangement links TRBV5-1 to TRBJ1-5, with unresolved D. The CDR3 spans 15 residues. CDR1 is SGHRS and CDR2 is YFSETQ in the germline V gene. The V and J ends lost 4 bases and 2 bases respectively, with 13 bases between them. The chain's CDR3 is CASSPTGIRNQPQHF. The CDR3, as DNA: TGCGCCAGCAGCCCCACCGGAATCCGCAATCAGCCCCAGCATTTT.

The table lists this clonotype with a few counts. V usage is TRBV27 and J usage is TRBJ2-3, with 8 bases aligning to TRBD2. The CDR3 runs to 17 residues. J gave up 2 bases and V 0 bases, and 7 bases lay outside the gene matches. Germline V gives CDR1 MNHEY, CDR2 SMNVEV (reference sequence). The CDR3 sequence is CASSLSSSGRYTDTQYF. CDR3 DNA: TGTGCCAGCAGTTTATCGTCTAGCGGGCGCTACACAGATACGCAGTATTTT.

The J gene is TRBJ2-5, the V gene TRBV6-1; TRBD1 matches at 8 bases. CDR1 is MNHNS, CDR2 SASEGT, per germline. Trimming took 3 bases from V and 2 from J; bases not matched to a gene: 2. The CDR3 is 14 amino acids. CDR3 nucleotide sequence: TGTGCCAGCAGTGAGGACAGGGTTCAAGAGACCCAGTACTTC. Its protein is CASSEDRVQETQYF.

The chain employs TRBV7-8 and TRBJ2-1; 12 bases agree with TRBD2. CDR3 length: 17 amino acids. With 5 bases clipped from V and 1 base from J, the junction kept 6 bases outside the gene matches. The germline CDR1 and CDR2 sequences are SGHVS and FQNEAQ. The CDR3 reads CASSLRTSGDSYNEQFF. The DNA for the CDR3 is TGTGCCAGCAGCCTCAGGACTAGCGGGGATTCCTACAATGAGCAGTTCTTC.

The J gene is TRBJ2-3, the V gene TRBV20-1; D possibly corresponds to TRBD2 (6 bases). Per germline, CDR1 DFQATT and CDR2 SNEGSKA (reference sequence). Between the trimmed V and J ends, which lost 7 bases and 3 bases, there was a span of 11 bases. The CDR3 sequence is 12 residues long. The DNA of the CDR3 is TGCAGTGGGGGAGGTCGGACAGATACGCAGTATTTT. Residues: CSGGGRTDTQYF.

The J gene is TRBJ2-1, the V gene TRBV27, with 11 bases that match TRBD1. The germline V gene encodes CDR1 MNHEY and CDR2 SMNVEV (reference sequence). The CDR3 extends over 16 amino acids. V was clipped by 8 bases and J by 6 bases; unmatched bases: 12. CDR3 nucleotides: TGTGCCAGCGTCCTCCGGCAGGGACAGGGGGTCAATGAGCAGTTCTTC. Translation gives CASVLRQGQGVNEQFF.

The V and J genes are TRBV12-3 or TRBV12-4 and TRBJ2-1; TRBD2 matches 9 bases. CDR3 length: 15 amino acids. V shed 3 bases, J shed 8 bases, and the junction held 8 bases outside the gene matches. CDR3 bases: TGTGCCAGCAGTTTTCGCGGGAGGGAAGGCGATGAGCAGTTCTTC. This sequence encodes CASSFRGREGDEQFF.

The table lists this clonotype with many counts. The chain is built from TRBV7-9 and TRBJ2-5, with no clear D. With 3 bases removed from V and 0 bases from J, the gap between germline ends came to 11 bases. This CDR3 contains 15 residues. Per the germline V gene, CDR1 is SEHNR and CDR2 is FQNEAQ (reference sequence). CDR3 DNA sequence: TGTGCCAGCAGCTTGGAGTTGATGTACCAAGAGACCCAGTACTTC. It codes for CASSLELMYQETQYF.

This clonotype has a count of ten or more. The chain carries TRBV5-1 and TRBJ1-1; D ambiguous. CDR3 length: 13 amino acids. The V end was cut by 1 base, the J end by 3 bases, with 7 bases between. Germline values: CDR1 SGHRS, CDR2 YFSETQ. The DNA for the CDR3 is TGCGCCAGCAGCTTGAGTCAGTACACTGAAGCTTTCTTT. It yields the protein CASSLSQYTEAFF.

This clonotype came up a few times. V is TRBV5-1 and J is TRBJ2-3; D is unresolved. CDR3 length: 14 residues. In germline, CDR1 is SGHRS, CDR2 YFSETQ. V shed 0 bases and J shed 4 bases, with 9 bases lying between them. The DNA for the CDR3 is TGCGCCAGCAGCTTGGGACCCGAGGCAGATACGCAGTATTTT. Amino acid sequence: CASSLGPEADTQYF.

V and J are TRBV20-1 and TRBJ1-2, with 11 bases identical to TRBD1. Looked up from germline, CDR1 is DFQATT and CDR2 is SNEGSKA (reference sequence). Trimming at V came to 3 bases and at J to 10 bases, leaving 7 bases not matched to a gene. The CDR3 runs 13 residues. The CDR3 is CSASGQGARDYTF. In nucleotides, the CDR3 is TGCAGTGCTAGCGGACAGGGGGCTCGCGACTACACCTTC.

This clonotype was counted only a few times. This rearrangement joins TRBV21-1 to TRBJ2-3. TRBV21-1 is described as a pseudogene. This CDR3 region has 12 residues. CDR3 sequence (DNA): TGTGCCAGCAGCAGTGGACGTATTACGCAGTATTTT. Its protein is CASSSGRITQYF.

The chain has TRBV20-1 and TRBJ1-1; D is undetermined. CDR3 length: 10 amino acids. V lost 0 bases to trimming and J lost 9 bases, with 5 bases between them. CDR1 is DFQATT and CDR2 is SNEGSKA in the germline V gene (reference sequence). CDR3 region: CSARETKAFF. CDR3 bases: TGCAGTGCTAGAGAAACCAAAGCTTTCTTT.